The 13 T cell receptor beta chains listed next were all sequenced from one sample in a study of control samples from healthy donors and cancer patients. Profiling relied on immunoSEQ multiplex PCR, and the TCRdb table lists in-frame clones only, not all of them. The repertoire holds tens of thousands of clones, with just over 90% as singletons. The specimen sequenced was PBMCs. These receptors all stem from a man aged 25 to 45 with colorectal cancer.

The J gene is TRBJ1-2, the V gene TRBV5-1, with D maybe TRBD1 (5 bases). The CDR3 is 16 amino acids. From germline, CDR1 is SGHRS and CDR2 YFSETQ. The V end was cut by 1 base, the J end by 3 bases, with 16 bases between. CDR3: CASSLTSGGTDYGYTF. DNA for the CDR3: TGCGCCAGCAGCTTGACCTCCGGGGGAACGGACTATGGCTACACCTTC.

This clone was recorded only once. The CDR3 region has the DNA TGTGCCAGTAGCCGTCAGGGCAATGAGCAGTTCTTC. Translation: CASSRQGNEQFF. The chain uses TRBV19 and TRBJ2-1; the D gene is possibly TRBD1 (5 bases). Germline CDR1 is LNHDA and CDR2 is SQIVND (reference sequence). The CDR3 totals 12 residues. The V end lost 6 bases, the J end lost 6 bases, and 9 bases lay between the germline ends.

J is TRBJ1-5 and V is TRBV12-5; 8 nucleotides agree with TRBD1. The germline V gene encodes CDR1 LGHNT and CDR2 FRNRAP. The CDR3 sequence is 15 residues long. V dropped 1 base and J dropped 1; count of bases not matched to a gene: 0. In nucleotides, the CDR3 is TGTGCTAGTGGTTTGGGACAGGGGAGCAATCAGCCCCAGCATTTT. Encoded protein: CASGLGQGSNQPQHF.

This chain links TRBV5-5 with TRBJ2-7, with no clear D. V was pared by 0 bases and J by 0 bases, with 16 bases between. This CDR3 region has 17 residues. CDR1 and CDR2 from the germline V gene are SGHKS and YYEKEE (reference sequence). The CDR3 protein is CASSLAAETDTSYEQYV. The CDR3 region has the DNA TGTGCCAGCAGCTTGGCGGCAGAAACTGACACCTCCTACGAGCAGTACGTC.

The chain employs TRBV19 and TRBJ1-2; TRBD1 agrees at 7 bases. CDR1 and CDR2 (germline): LNHDA, SQIVND (reference sequence). Trimming took 7 bases from V and 7 from J; bases not matched to a gene: 6. This CDR3 has 12 residues. This chain's CDR3 is CASNRQGRGYTF. In nucleotides, the CDR3 is TGTGCCAGTAACCGACAGGGTCGTGGCTACACCTTC.

This clone was seen only once. The chain employs TRBV7-2 and TRBJ1-4; no clear D gene. Looked up from germline, CDR1 is SGHTA and CDR2 is FQGNSA. The CDR3 totals 14 residues. With 5 bases removed from V and 8 bases from J, the gap between germline ends came to 15 bases. This CDR3 reads CASSKGSGGEKLFF. The DNA of the CDR3 is TGTGCCAGCAGCAAAGGCAGCGGAGGGGAAAAACTGTTTTTT. Full variable domain (rest looked up from reference TRBV7-2 and TRBJ1-4): GAGVSQSPSNKVTEKGKDVELRCDPISGHTALYWYRQSLGQGLEFLIYFQGNSAPDKSGLPSDRFSAERTGGSVSTLTIQRTQQEDSAVYLCASSKGSGGEKLFFGSGTQLSVL.

The J gene is TRBJ1-1, the V gene TRBV6-5, with D possibly matching TRBD1 (5 bases). Trimming left V 6 bases short and J 1 base short, with 12 bases between. Germline loops: CDR1 MNHEY, CDR2 SVGAGI. This CDR3 region has 14 residues. The CDR3 sequence: CASSPGQENTEAFF. The DNA for the CDR3 is TGTGCCAGCAGCCCAGGGCAGGAGAACACTGAAGCTTTCTTT.

The chain joins TRBV7-2 to TRBJ2-1; TRBD2 aligns across 8 bases. Germline CDR1 is SGHTA and CDR2 is FQGNSA. This CDR3 contains 15 residues. V was clipped by 1 base and J by 6 bases; unmatched bases: 5. The chain's CDR3 is CASSLVSGAGNEQFF. The CDR3 DNA sequence: TGTGCCAGCAGCTTAGTTAGCGGGGCGGGCAATGAGCAGTTCTTC. The whole variable domain, filled in from reference TRBV7-2 and TRBJ2-1, reads GAGVSQSPSNKVTEKGKDVELRCDPISGHTALYWYRQSLGQGLEFLIYFQGNSAPDKSGLPSDRFSAERTGGSVSTLTIQRTQQEDSAVYLCASSLVSGAGNEQFFGPGTRLTVL.

The chain combines TRBV7-2 with TRBJ2-1; 9 nucleotides agree with TRBD2. Germline V CDR1 and CDR2: SGHTA, FQGNSA. This CDR3 is 22 amino acids long. V dropped 0 bases and J dropped 5; count of bases not matched to a gene: 23. The CDR3 region has the DNA TGTGCCAGCAGCTTAGCCTTAGCGGGGGACCCGTCGTCGGGAAGACGAAACAATGAGCAGTTCTTC. The encoded protein is CASSLALAGDPSSGRRNNEQFF.

V usage is TRBV3-1 (or the pseudogene TRBV3-2) and J usage is TRBJ1-3; D is unclear. The CDR3 spans 16 residues. The germline CDR1 and CDR2 sequences are LGHDT and YNNKEL (reference sequence). Trimming pared 1 base from V and 0 bases from J, leaving 10 bases between. The CDR3 DNA reads as TGTGCCAGCAGCCAAGTTGGCAGGATCTCTGGAAACACCATATATTTT. Protein product: CASSQVGRISGNTIYF.

The chain carries TRBV10-3 and TRBJ2-1; TRBD2 is a possible D gene (6 bases). CDR1 is ENHRY and CDR2 is SYGVKD in the germline V gene. V lost 5 bases, J lost 5 bases, and 22 bases lay in between. The CDR3 totals 17 residues. CDR3 loop: CAISFSFIGGVDNEQFF. CDR3 nucleotides: TGTGCCATCAGTTTTTCTTTTATAGGCGGGGTTGACAATGAGCAGTTCTTC.

The rearrangement joins TRBV7-2 to TRBJ2-2, with TRBD2 identical over 12 bases. Germline V lookup: CDR1 SGHTA, CDR2 FQGNSA. The CDR3 is 16 residues long. Germline trimming cut 3 bases from V and 4 bases from J; bases unmatched to any gene: 3. The CDR3 nucleotides are TGTGCCAGCAGCTTGTCTAGCGGGGGGGCCACCGGGGAGCTGTTTTTT. Amino acids: CASSLSSGGATGELFF.

The V gene is TRBV27, the J gene TRBJ2-7, with TRBD1 identical over 9 bases. Germline CDR1 is MNHEY and CDR2 is SMNVEV (reference sequence). V was clipped by 7 bases and J by 2 bases; unmatched bases: 9. The CDR3 is made up of 15 amino acids. The CDR3 DNA sequence: TGTGCCAGCATCCCAAGCGGACAGGGGCCCTACGAGCAGTACTTC. Its protein is CASIPSGQGPYEQYF.